The rows below give T cell receptor beta chains drawn from one sample of a study of blood T cell repertoires in COVID-19. Here immunoSEQ multiplex PCR was the method, and the copy in TCRdb shows in-frame clones only, minus some. The table lists around 160,000 clones, 75% to 90% of them singletons. Sequences were obtained from peripheral blood. The source of these receptors is a man younger than 35 with COVID-19, enrolled during active disease. Both conserved end residues are part of each CDR3. Fields, in order: clone size, D gene, J gene, V gene, CDR3 DNA, CDR3 protein. The D gene is left open where the match is weak. The listing skips clone size in some rows; elsewhere it reads once, few, many or a size class.

clone_size: -; d_call: TRBD1; j_call: TRBJ2-3; v_call: TRBV2; cdr3_nt: TGTGCCAGCAGGAGCAGGGGGCCCAGGGCGGATACGCAGTATTTT; cdr3_aa: CASRSRGPRADTQYF
clone_size: -; d_call: TRBD2; j_call: TRBJ2-1; v_call: TRBV5-1; cdr3_nt: TGCGCCAGCAGCTCTACACTCAGCGGGAGGGCCACTGGTGATGAGCAGTTCTTC; cdr3_aa: CASSSTLSGRATGDEQFF
clone_size: -; d_call: TRBD1; j_call: TRBJ2-1; v_call: TRBV27; cdr3_nt: TGTGCCAGCAGTTTATCACAGGGGGCGGGGAATGAGCAGTTCTTC; cdr3_aa: CASSLSQGAGNEQFF
clone_size: -; d_call: TRBD2; j_call: TRBJ2-7; v_call: TRBV4-3; cdr3_nt: TGCGCCAGCAGCCAAGATACCCAGACTAGCGGGAGCTACGAGCAGTACTTC; cdr3_aa: CASSQDTQTSGSYEQYF
clone_size: -; d_call: -; j_call: TRBJ2-7; v_call: TRBV2; cdr3_nt: TGTGCCAGCAGGGGGGACTCCTACTCCTACGAGCAGTACTTC; cdr3_aa: CASRGDSYSYEQYF
clone_size: few; d_call: -; j_call: TRBJ2-1; v_call: TRBV7-9; cdr3_nt: TGTGCCAGCAGCCCCGTCAGGGGACAATCGTACAATGAGCAGTTCTTC; cdr3_aa: CASSPVRGQSYNEQFF
clone_size: -; d_call: TRBD2; j_call: TRBJ2-1; v_call: TRBV11-2; cdr3_nt: TGTGCCAGCAGCCCGAGACTAGCGGGAGTCGACAATGAGCAGTTCTTC; cdr3_aa: CASSPRLAGVDNEQFF
clone_size: -; d_call: TRBD2; j_call: TRBJ2-5; v_call: TRBV2; cdr3_nt: TGTGCCAGCAGTGCCCATGGCGGGAGGGAAGAGACCCAGTACTTC; cdr3_aa: CASSAHGGREETQYF
clone_size: -; d_call: -; j_call: TRBJ2-7; v_call: TRBV19; cdr3_nt: TGTGCCAGTAGTACCCCGAGCTCCTACGAGCAGTACTTC; cdr3_aa: CASSTPSSYEQYF
clone_size: -; d_call: -; j_call: TRBJ1-5; v_call: TRBV6-6; cdr3_nt: TGTGCCAGCAGTAAGGGGCTAGGAGGGCCCCCTGTCCCCCAGCATTTT; cdr3_aa: CASSKGLGGPPVPQHF
clone_size: -; d_call: TRBD1; j_call: TRBJ2-2; v_call: TRBV10-3; cdr3_nt: TGTGCCATCAGCCCGACAGGGATGGAGGCCGGGGAGCTGTTTTTT; cdr3_aa: CAISPTGMEAGELFF
clone_size: -; d_call: TRBD2; j_call: TRBJ2-7; v_call: TRBV2; cdr3_nt: TGTGCCAGCAGTGGGGAGGGTAGCGAAGGGCTCGAGCAGTACTTC; cdr3_aa: CASSGEGSEGLEQYF
clone_size: -; d_call: TRBD1; j_call: TRBJ2-4; v_call: TRBV2; cdr3_nt: TGTGCCAGCGTTACACAGGGGTGGGACAAAAACATTCAGTACTTC; cdr3_aa: CASVTQGWDKNIQYF
clone_size: -; d_call: TRBD2; j_call: TRBJ2-1; v_call: TRBV2; cdr3_nt: TGTGCCAGCAGCAATACCGGGACTACGTACAATGAGCAGTTCTTC; cdr3_aa: CASSNTGTTYNEQFF
clone_size: -; d_call: -; j_call: TRBJ1-1; v_call: TRBV6-1; cdr3_nt: TGTGCCAGCAGTGAACCCCAACATCTCGGGGGGCGGAACACTGAAGCTTTCTTT; cdr3_aa: CASSEPQHLGGRNTEAFF
clone_size: -; d_call: TRBD1; j_call: TRBJ2-1; v_call: TRBV30; cdr3_nt: TGTGCCTGGAGTGTAAGCCAGGGGGCGAAAAATGAGCAGTTCTTC; cdr3_aa: CAWSVSQGAKNEQFF
clone_size: -; d_call: TRBD1; j_call: TRBJ2-6; v_call: TRBV19; cdr3_nt: TGTGCCAGTAGTATCCATACAGGGGTCGGGGCCAACGTCCTGACTTTC; cdr3_aa: CASSIHTGVGANVLTF
clone_size: -; d_call: -; j_call: TRBJ2-7; v_call: TRBV4-3; cdr3_nt: TGCGCCAGCAGCCAAGGTCTGACGGGGACCTACGAGCAGTACTTC; cdr3_aa: CASSQGLTGTYEQYF
clone_size: -; d_call: -; j_call: TRBJ1-1; v_call: TRBV6-5; cdr3_nt: TGTGCCAGCAGTTACAGGGGAACCGGTGAAGCTTTCTTT; cdr3_aa: CASSYRGTGEAFF
clone_size: -; d_call: TRBD2; j_call: TRBJ2-7; v_call: TRBV5-1; cdr3_nt: TGCGCCAGCAGCTTAAAGCTGACTAGCGGGCCGTACTACGAGCAGTACTTC; cdr3_aa: CASSLKLTSGPYYEQYF
clone_size: -; d_call: TRBD1; j_call: TRBJ1-1; v_call: TRBV28; cdr3_nt: TGTGCCAGCAGGTACCGGGGGACAGAGAACTTCTTT; cdr3_aa: CASRYRGTENFF
clone_size: few; d_call: TRBD1; j_call: TRBJ1-5; v_call: TRBV7-2; cdr3_nt: TGTGCCAGCAGCCCGGGACAGCAGCCCCAGCATTTT; cdr3_aa: CASSPGQQPQHF
clone_size: -; d_call: TRBD1; j_call: TRBJ2-2; v_call: TRBV24-1; cdr3_nt: TGTGCCACCAGTGATCTCCCGGGACAGGGAGTAAACACCGGGGAGCTGTTTTTT; cdr3_aa: CATSDLPGQGVNTGELFF